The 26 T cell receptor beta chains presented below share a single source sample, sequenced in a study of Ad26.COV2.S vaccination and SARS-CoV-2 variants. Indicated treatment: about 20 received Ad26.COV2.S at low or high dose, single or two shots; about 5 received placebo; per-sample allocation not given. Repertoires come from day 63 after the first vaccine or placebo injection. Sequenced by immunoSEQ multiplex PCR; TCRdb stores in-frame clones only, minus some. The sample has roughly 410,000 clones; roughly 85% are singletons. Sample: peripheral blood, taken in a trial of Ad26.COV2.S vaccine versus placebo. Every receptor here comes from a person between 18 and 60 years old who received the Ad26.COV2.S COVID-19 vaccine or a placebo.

For the CDR3, the DNA is TGCGCCAGCAGCCAAGCTGGGCGGCAGGGCTACACCTTC. Its protein product is CASSQAGRQGYTF. The chain has TRBV4-1 and TRBJ1-2; D is undetermined. V lost 1 base and J 8 bases, leaving 11 bases between the germline ends. The germline V gene has CDR1 MGHRA and CDR2 YSYEKL. This CDR3 is built from 13 residues.

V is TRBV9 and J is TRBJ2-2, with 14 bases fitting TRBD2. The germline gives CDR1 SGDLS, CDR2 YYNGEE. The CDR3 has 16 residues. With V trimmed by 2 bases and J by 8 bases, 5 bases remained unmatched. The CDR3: CASSVGTSGGRGELFF. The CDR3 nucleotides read TGTGCCAGCAGCGTTGGGACTAGCGGGGGCCGGGGGGAGCTGTTTTTT.

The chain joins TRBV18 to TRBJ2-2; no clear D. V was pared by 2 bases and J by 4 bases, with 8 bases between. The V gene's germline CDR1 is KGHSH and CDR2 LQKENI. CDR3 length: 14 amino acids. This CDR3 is CASSPTPGTGELFF. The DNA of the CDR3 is TGTGCCAGCTCACCAACCCCAGGCACCGGGGAGCTGTTTTTT.

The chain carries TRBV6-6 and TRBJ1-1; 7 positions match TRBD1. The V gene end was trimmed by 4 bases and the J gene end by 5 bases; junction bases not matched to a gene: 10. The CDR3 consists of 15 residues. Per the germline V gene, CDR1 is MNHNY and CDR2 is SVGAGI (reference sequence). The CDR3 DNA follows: TGTGCCAGCAGTTTCCCAACAGGGGTGGGAACTGAAGCTTTCTTT. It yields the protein CASSFPTGVGTEAFF.

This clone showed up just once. The CDR3 DNA is TGCGCCAGCAGATTAGCGCCCCAAGAGACCCAGTACTTC. As protein: CASRLAPQETQYF. The gene calls are TRBV5-1 and TRBJ2-5; TRBD2 is a possible D gene (5 bases). This CDR3 has 13 residues. Between the trimmed V and J ends, which lost 5 bases and 1 base, there was a span of 9 bases. The germline CDR1 and CDR2 sequences are SGHRS and YFSETQ.

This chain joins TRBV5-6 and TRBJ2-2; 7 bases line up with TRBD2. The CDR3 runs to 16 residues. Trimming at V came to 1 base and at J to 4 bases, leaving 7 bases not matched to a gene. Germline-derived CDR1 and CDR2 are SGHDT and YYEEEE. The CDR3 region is CASSLSLAVLTGELFF. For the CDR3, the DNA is TGTGCCAGCAGCTTGTCGCTAGCGGTCCTCACCGGGGAGCTGTTTTTT.

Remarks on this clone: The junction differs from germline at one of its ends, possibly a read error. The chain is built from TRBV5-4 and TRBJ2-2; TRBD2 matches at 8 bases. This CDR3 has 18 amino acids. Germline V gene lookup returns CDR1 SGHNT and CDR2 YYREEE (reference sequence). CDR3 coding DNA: TGTGCCAGCAGCTCCCCACCTAGCCAGCGGGAGAACCCCGGGGAGCTGTTTTTT. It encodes CASSSPPSQRENPGELFF.

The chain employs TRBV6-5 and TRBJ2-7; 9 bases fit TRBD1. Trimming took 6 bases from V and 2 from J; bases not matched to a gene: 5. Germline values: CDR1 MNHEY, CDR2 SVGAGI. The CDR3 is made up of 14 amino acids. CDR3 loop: CASRGQGTPYEQYF. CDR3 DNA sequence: TGTGCCAGCAGGGGACAGGGTACCCCCTACGAGCAGTACTTC.

The CDR3 sequence is CASSYDTYEQYF. The CDR3 DNA is TGTGCCAGCAGTTACGACACCTACGAGCAGTACTTC. This chain uses TRBV6-5 with TRBJ2-7; the D is unclear. Between the trimmed V and J ends, which lost 2 bases and 2 bases, there was a span of 4 bases. This CDR3 is 12 amino acids long. CDR1 is MNHEY and CDR2 is SVGAGI in the germline V gene.

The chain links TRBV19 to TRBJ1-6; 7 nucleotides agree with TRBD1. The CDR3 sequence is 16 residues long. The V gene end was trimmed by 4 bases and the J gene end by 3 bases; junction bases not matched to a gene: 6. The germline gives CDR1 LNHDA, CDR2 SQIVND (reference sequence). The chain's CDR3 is CASSNPGTDYNSPLHF. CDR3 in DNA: TGTGCCAGTAGTAATCCCGGGACAGACTATAATTCACCCCTCCACTTT. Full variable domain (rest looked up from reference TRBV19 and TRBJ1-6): DGGITQSPKYLFRKEGQNVTLSCEQNLNHDAMYWYRQDPGQGLRLIYYSQIVNDFQKGDIAEGYSVSREKKESFPLTVTSAQKNPTAFYLCASSNPGTDYNSPLHFGNGTRLTVT.

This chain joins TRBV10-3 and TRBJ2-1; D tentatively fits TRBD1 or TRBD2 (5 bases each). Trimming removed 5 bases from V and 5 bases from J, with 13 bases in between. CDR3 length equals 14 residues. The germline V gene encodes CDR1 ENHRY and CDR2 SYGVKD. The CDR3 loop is CAISNPGPNNEQFF. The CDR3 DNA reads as TGTGCCATCAGTAATCCGGGACCTAACAATGAGCAGTTCTTC.

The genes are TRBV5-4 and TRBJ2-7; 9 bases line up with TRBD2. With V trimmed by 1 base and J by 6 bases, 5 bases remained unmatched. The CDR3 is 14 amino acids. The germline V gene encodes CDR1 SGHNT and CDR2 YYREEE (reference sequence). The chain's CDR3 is CASSLSLAGTEQYF. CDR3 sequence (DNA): TGTGCCAGCAGCTTGAGTCTAGCGGGAACCGAGCAGTACTTC.

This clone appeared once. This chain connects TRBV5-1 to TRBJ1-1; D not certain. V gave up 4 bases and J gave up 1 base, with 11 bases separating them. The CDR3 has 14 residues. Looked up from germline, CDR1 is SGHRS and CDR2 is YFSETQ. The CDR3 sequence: CASSNPARNTEAFF. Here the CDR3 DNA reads TGCGCCAGCAGCAACCCCGCCAGGAACACTGAAGCTTTCTTT. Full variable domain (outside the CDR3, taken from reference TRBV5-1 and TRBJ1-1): KAGVTQTPRYLIKTRGQQVTLSCSPISGHRSVSWYQQTPGQGLQFLFEYFSETQRNKGNFPGRFSGRQFSNSRSEMNVSTLELGDSALYLCASSNPARNTEAFFGQGTRLTVV.

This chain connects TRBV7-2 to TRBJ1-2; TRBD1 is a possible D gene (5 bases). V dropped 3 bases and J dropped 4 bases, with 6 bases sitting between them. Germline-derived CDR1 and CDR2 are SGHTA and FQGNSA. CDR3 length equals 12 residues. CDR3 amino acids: CASSFDSYGYTF. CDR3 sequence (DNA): TGTGCCAGCAGCTTCGACAGCTATGGCTACACCTTC.

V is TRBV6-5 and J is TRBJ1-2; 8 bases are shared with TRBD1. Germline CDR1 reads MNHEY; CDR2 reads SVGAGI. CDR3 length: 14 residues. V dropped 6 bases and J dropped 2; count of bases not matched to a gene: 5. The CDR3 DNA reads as TGTGCCAGCAGCGCCCGGACAGGGAACTATGGCTACACCTTC. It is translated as CASSARTGNYGYTF.

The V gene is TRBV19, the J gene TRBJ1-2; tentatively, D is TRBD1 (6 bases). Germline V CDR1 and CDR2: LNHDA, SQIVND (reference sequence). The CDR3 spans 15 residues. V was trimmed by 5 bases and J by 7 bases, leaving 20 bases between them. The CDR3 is CASSQQGNSYGGYTF. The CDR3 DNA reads TGTGCCAGTAGTCAACAGGGCAACTCCTATGGTGGCTACACCTTC.

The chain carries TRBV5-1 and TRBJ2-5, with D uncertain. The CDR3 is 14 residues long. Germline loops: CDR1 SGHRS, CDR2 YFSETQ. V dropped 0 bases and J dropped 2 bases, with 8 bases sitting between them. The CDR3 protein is CASSLGGLQETQYF. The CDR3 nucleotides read TGCGCCAGCAGCTTGGGTGGGTTACAAGAGACCCAGTACTTC.

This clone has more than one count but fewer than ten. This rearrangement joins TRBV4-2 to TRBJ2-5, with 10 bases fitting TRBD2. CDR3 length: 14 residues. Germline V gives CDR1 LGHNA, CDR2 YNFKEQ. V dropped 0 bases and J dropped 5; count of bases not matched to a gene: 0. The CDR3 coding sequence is TGTGCCAGCAGCCAAGATAGCGGGAGGGAGACCCAGTACTTC. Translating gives CASSQDSGRETQYF.

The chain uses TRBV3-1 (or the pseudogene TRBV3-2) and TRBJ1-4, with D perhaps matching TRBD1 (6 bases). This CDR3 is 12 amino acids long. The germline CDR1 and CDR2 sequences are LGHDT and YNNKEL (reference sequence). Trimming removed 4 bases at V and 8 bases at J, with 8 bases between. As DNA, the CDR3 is TGTGCCAGCAGCCGTACAGGGGAAAAACTGTTTTTT. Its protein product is CASSRTGEKLFF.

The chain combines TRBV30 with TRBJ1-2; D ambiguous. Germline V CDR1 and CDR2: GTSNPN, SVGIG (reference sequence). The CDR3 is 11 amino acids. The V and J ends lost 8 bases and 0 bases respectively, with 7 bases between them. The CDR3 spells CAGTTNYGYTF. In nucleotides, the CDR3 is TGTGCCGGTACAACTAACTATGGCTACACCTTC.

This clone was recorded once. The CDR3 loop is CASSFLPSGGAFPGELFF. As DNA, the CDR3 is TGCGCCAGCAGCTTCCTACCTAGCGGGGGGGCATTTCCCGGGGAGCTGTTTTTT. The J gene is TRBJ2-2, the V gene TRBV5-1; 12 bases line up with TRBD2. Germline V gene lookup returns CDR1 SGHRS and CDR2 YFSETQ. CDR3 length: 18 residues. V lost 2 bases and J lost 6; bases outside the gene matches: 11.

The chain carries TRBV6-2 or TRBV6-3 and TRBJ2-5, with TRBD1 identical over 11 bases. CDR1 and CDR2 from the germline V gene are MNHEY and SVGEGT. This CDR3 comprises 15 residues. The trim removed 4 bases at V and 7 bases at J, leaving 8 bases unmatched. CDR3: CASSFAGTGGVTQYF. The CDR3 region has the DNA TGTGCCAGCAGTTTCGCCGGGACAGGGGGGGTGACCCAGTACTTC.

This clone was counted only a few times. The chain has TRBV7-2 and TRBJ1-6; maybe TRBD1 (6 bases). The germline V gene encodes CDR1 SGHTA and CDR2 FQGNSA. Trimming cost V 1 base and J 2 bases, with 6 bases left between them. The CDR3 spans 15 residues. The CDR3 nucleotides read TGTGCCAGCAGCTTAGGACAGGCCTATAATTCACCCCTCCACTTT. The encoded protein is CASSLGQAYNSPLHF.

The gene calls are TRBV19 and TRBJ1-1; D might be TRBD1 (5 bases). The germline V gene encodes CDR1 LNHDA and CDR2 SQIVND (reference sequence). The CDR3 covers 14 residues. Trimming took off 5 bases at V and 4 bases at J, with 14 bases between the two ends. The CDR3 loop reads CASSPPPGGTEAFF. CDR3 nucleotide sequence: TGTGCCAGTAGTCCCCCTCCGGGGGGCACTGAAGCTTTCTTT. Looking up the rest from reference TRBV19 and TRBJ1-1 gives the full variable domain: DGGITQSPKYLFRKEGQNVTLSCEQNLNHDAMYWYRQDPGQGLRLIYYSQIVNDFQKGDIAEGYSVSREKKESFPLTVTSAQKNPTAFYLCASSPPPGGTEAFFGQGTRLTVV.

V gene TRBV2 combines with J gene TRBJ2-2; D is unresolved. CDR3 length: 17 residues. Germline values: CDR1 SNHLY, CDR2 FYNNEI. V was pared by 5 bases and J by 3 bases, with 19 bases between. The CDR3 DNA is TGTGCCAGCAGTCGGGCAGGTCCGGGTTGGGACACCGGGGAGCTGTTTTTT. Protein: CASSRAGPGWDTGELFF.

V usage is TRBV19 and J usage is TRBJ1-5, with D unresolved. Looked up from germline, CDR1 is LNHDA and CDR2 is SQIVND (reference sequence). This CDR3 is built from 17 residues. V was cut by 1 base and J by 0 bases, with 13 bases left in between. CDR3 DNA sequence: TGTGCCAGTAGTATAGGCGGAGGACGTAGTAGCAATCAGCCCCAGCATTTT. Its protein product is CASSIGGGRSSNQPQHF. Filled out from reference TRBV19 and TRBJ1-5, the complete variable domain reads DGGITQSPKYLFRKEGQNVTLSCEQNLNHDAMYWYRQDPGQGLRLIYYSQIVNDFQKGDIAEGYSVSREKKESFPLTVTSAQKNPTAFYLCASSIGGGRSSNQPQHFGDGTRLSIL.